The source of this T cell receptor beta chain is a study of blood T cell repertoires in COVID-19. The data were produced by immunoSEQ multiplex PCR, yet TCRdb's version contains in-frame clones alone and is incomplete. The repertoire holds roughly 150,000 clones, with more than 75% as singletons. Sequencing was done on a sample of peripheral blood. The sequence derives from a woman in her 50s with COVID-19, enrolled during active disease.

CDR3: CASIRDRGEANYGYTF. The CDR3 DNA is TGTGCCAGCATTCGGGACAGGGGAGAAGCTAACTATGGCTACACCTTC. J is TRBJ1-2 and V is TRBV2; 10 bases are shared with TRBD1. The CDR3 loop spans 16 amino acids. Germline V gives CDR1 SNHLY, CDR2 FYNNEI. Germline trimming cut 7 bases from V and 0 bases from J; bases unmatched to any gene: 8.